This TCR beta chain was recovered during a study of OX40 agonist ivuxolimab in advanced cancers. Study results and limitations: Partial responders at 0.1-3.0 mg/kg showed near-lowest clonal expansion. CD8+ T cells showed, on average, more clonal expansion than CD4+ cells.

The protocol was immunoSEQ multiplex PCR, while the TCRdb copy is restricted to in-frame clones and leaves out a portion. There are roughly 9,400 clones in the sample; roughly 70% occur only once, and roughly 25% lies in the top ten. Notes on this clone: Its antigen remains unknown.

V gave up 0 bases and J gave up 8 bases, with 13 bases separating them. The CDR3 is made up of 14 amino acids. Germline values: CDR1 LNHNV, CDR2 YYDKDF (reference sequence). This clonotype originated in an adult with an advanced solid tumor such as melanoma, head and neck, liver or kidney cancer. The chain carries TRBV15 and TRBJ1-2; maybe TRBD1 (5 bases). Sequenced material: CD4+ or CD8+ T cells sorted from blood, taken in a trial of the OX40 agonist ivuxolimab. The CDR3, as DNA: TGTGCCACCAGCAGAGATGAGGGGATGTTAGGCTACACCTTC. Protein product: CATSRDEGMLGYTF. Complete variable domain (other parts from reference TRBV15 and TRBJ1-2): DAMVIQNPRYQVTQFGKPVTLSCSQTLNHNVMYWYQQKSSQAPKLLFHYYDKDFNNEADTPDNFQSRRPNTSFCFLDIRSPGLGDTAMYLCATSRDEGMLGYTFGSGTRLTVV.